This is a list of T cell receptor beta chains from one sample in a study of T cell responses to AZD1222 COVID-19 vaccine. Clones were read by immunoSEQ multiplex PCR, and TCRdb kept only the in-frame ones, dropping some. Counted here are over 45,000 clones, over 75% occurring once; the ten biggest clones make up roughly 16%. The specimen was peripheral blood, collected on day 0 of AZD1222 vaccination. Receptors were obtained from an adult in good health. Each CDR3 is given with its conserved first and last residue. A D gene is named only where the DNA matches it firmly. Only part of the rows carry a size: once, few, many, or a class if the clone is expanded.

size | D | J | V | DNA | CDR3
- | TRBD1 | TRBJ1-5 | TRBV6-5 | TGTGCCAGCACCGTAGCGGGACAGGGGTATGGGCCCCAGCATTTT | CASTVAGQGYGPQHF
- | TRBD1 | TRBJ1-1 | TRBV12-3/TRBV12-4 | TGTGCCAGCACCCAAGGGACAGGTATCGAAGCTTTCTTT | CASTQGTGIEAFF
- | - | TRBJ2-1 | TRBV7-2 | TGTGCCAGCAGCTTAGTGGCAGGCCACCTAAACAATGAGCAGTTCTTC | CASSLVAGHLNNEQFF
- | - | TRBJ1-1 | TRBV3-1/TRBV3-2 | TGTGCCAGCAGGACAGGGAACACTGAAGCTTTCTTT | CASRTGNTEAFF
- | - | TRBJ1-6 | TRBV27 | TGTGCCAGCAGAAACCTAGGGTTTTCATACAATTCACCCCTCCACTTT | CASRNLGFSYNSPLHF
- | TRBD2 | TRBJ2-1 | TRBV25-1 | TGTGCCAGCAGCCGCGGAGCGGGAGCTTACAATGAGCAGTTCTTC | CASSRGAGAYNEQFF
- | TRBD1 | TRBJ2-7 | TRBV5-6 | TGTGCCAGCAGTCCTGTAGGACAGGGGAAGTCCTACGAGCAGTACTTC | CASSPVGQGKSYEQYF
- | - | TRBJ1-5 | TRBV6-1 | TGTGCCAGCAGTGAACCAGGGCAGCCCCAGCATTTT | CASSEPGQPQHF
- | TRBD1 | TRBJ2-4 | TRBV5-1 | TGCGCCAGCAGCTTGGAACAGGGGCTAGGGATTCAGTACTTC | CASSLEQGLGIQYF
once | - | TRBJ2-3 | TRBV6-5 | TGTGCCAGCAAGGAAGGGGGGGCGTCGGATACGCAGTATTTT | CASKEGGASDTQYF
- | - | TRBJ1-2 | TRBV30 | TGTGCCTGGAGTAAAGGCCCTCACTATGGCTACACCTTC | CAWSKGPHYGYTF
- | TRBD1 | TRBJ1-5 | TRBV27 | TGTGCCAGCAGTTGGGACAGGAGCAATCAGCCCCAGCATTTT | CASSWDRSNQPQHF
- | - | TRBJ1-2 | TRBV5-5 | TGTGCCAGCAGCTTGCAACAGGATCTTACTATTGGACTGGACACCTTC | CASSLQQDLTIGLDTF
- | - | TRBJ2-1 | TRBV4-2 | TGTGCCAGCAGCCATAATCTAGGCTCCCTGAGTGAGCAGTTCTTC | CASSHNLGSLSEQFF
- | - | TRBJ1-1 | TRBV7-9 | TGTGCCAGCAGCCAAATGGGGGACATTAAGACGAACACTGAAGCTTTCTTT | CASSQMGDIKTNTEAFF